Listed below are T cell receptor beta chains from one sample, sequenced in a study of patients and donors after allogeneic stem cell transplantation. TCRdb reprocessed the RT-PCR reads with MiXCR, giving one entry per CDR3 protein. The repertoire holds 920,000 or so distinct CDR3 sequences, under 20% seen once, with around 6% in the top ten. Specimen: blood, either unsorted or a sorted T cell fraction (not recorded which). Receptor source: a human donor who was either an allogeneic HSCT recipient or a stem cell or donor lymphocyte infusion donor (not recorded which). It is not recorded whose cells these are; they may come from a transplant donor. The CDR3 runs from the conserved cysteine through the conserved F or W. A D gene is named only where the DNA matches it firmly. Clone size is not always given. Where it is, it says once, few, many or a class for expanded clones.

d_gene	j_gene	v_gene	abundance	CDR3nt	CDR3aa
TRBD1	TRBJ2-2	TRBV12-3/TRBV12-4	few	TGTGCCAGCACCTTGGACAGGGCCTACACCGGGGAGCTGTTTTTT	CASTLDRAYTGELFF
.	TRBJ1-3	TRBV12-3/TRBV12-4	few	TGTGCCAGCAGTTTGGGGGGGAGCCCTGGAAACACCATATATTTT	CASSLGGSPGNTIYF
TRBD1	TRBJ1-2	TRBV20-1	few	TGCAGTGCCCCGGGACAGACTCTATTATATGGCTACACCTTC	CSAPGQTLLYGYTF
.	TRBJ1-5	TRBV19	.	TGTGCCAGTAGTACCCGGTTGTCCCAGCATTTT	CASSTRLSQHF
.	TRBJ2-5	TRBV5-1	.	TGCGCCAGCAGCTTGGGACTACTTACAGAGACCCAGTACTTC	CASSLGLLTETQYF
.	TRBJ2-1	TRBV7-8	.	TGTGCCAGCAGCTTACAGGGGCGAGACTACAATGAGCAGTTCTTC	CASSLQGRDYNEQFF
TRBD2	TRBJ2-3	TRBV4-3	.	TGCGCCAGCAGCCAAGAAGGACTAGCCAGGGCAGATACGCAGTATTTT	CASSQEGLARADTQYF
.	TRBJ1-2	TRBV12-3/TRBV12-4	.	TGTGCCAGCAGTGCCAGGGCGTTATCTTATGGCTACACCTTC	CASSARALSYGYTF
TRBD1	TRBJ2-1	TRBV27	.	TGTGCCAGCAGTTTTTGGGGACAGGGGGACAATGAGCAGTTCTTC	CASSFWGQGDNEQFF
.	TRBJ2-1	TRBV12-3/TRBV12-4	few	TGTGCCAGCAGCCCCTTCCCCAGGGGCTACAATGAGCAGTTCTTC	CASSPFPRGYNEQFF
.	TRBJ2-7	TRBV12-3/TRBV12-4	few	TGTGCCAGCAGTCCGACGGACGTCCCCGACGAGCAGTACTTC	CASSPTDVPDEQYF
.	TRBJ1-1	TRBV6-1	.	TGTGCCAGCAGTCCACCCGGCGGGGGAGGGGCAACTGAAGCTTTCTTT	CASSPPGGGGATEAFF
TRBD1	TRBJ1-4	TRBV20-1	few	TGCAGTGCTACCGGACATACTCAGGGGGGAAAACTGTTTTTT	CSATGHTQGGKLFF
TRBD2	TRBJ2-7	TRBV4-2	.	TGTGCCAGCAGCCAAGAATGGGGGACTAGCGGGAGTTACGAGCAGTACTTC	CASSQEWGTSGSYEQYF
.	TRBJ2-7	TRBV5-1	many	TGCGCCAGCAGCTTATCCGGGAGAAGCTCCTACGAGCAGTACTTC	CASSLSGRSSYEQYF
TRBD2	TRBJ2-1	TRBV2	few	TGTGCCAGCTCCCTACTTCGGACTAGCGGGGGGGCTAGGAGTGAGCAGTTCTTC	CASSLLRTSGGARSEQFF
TRBD1	TRBJ1-5	TRBV20-1	few	TGCAGTGCTACCCGACAGGGCGGCAATCAGCCCCAGCATTTT	CSATRQGGNQPQHF
.	TRBJ2-1	TRBV5-1	few	TGCGCCAGCTTGGGGGGGGGCTTTGAGCAGTTCTTC	CASLGGGFEQFF
.	TRBJ1-5	TRBV7-2	.	TGTGCCAGCAGCCGGGACCCATATCAGCCCCAGCATTTT	CASSRDPYQPQHF
TRBD2	TRBJ2-2	TRBV12-3/TRBV12-4	few	TGTGCCAGCAGTGACCAGTCTAGCGGGAGGGCCCTTCCCACCGGGGAGCTGTTTTTT	CASSDQSSGRALPTGELFF
TRBD2	TRBJ2-3	TRBV19	.	TGTGCCAGTAGTTCGACTAGCGTAGGACCAGATACGCAGTATTTT	CASSSTSVGPDTQYF
TRBD1	TRBJ1-1	TRBV5-1	few	TGCGCCAGCAGAACTACGACAGGGATGAACACTGAAGCTTTCTTT	CASRTTTGMNTEAFF
TRBD1	TRBJ2-7	TRBV11-1	.	TGTGCCAGCACCCCCCGACAGGGAACCTACGAGCAGTACTTC	CASTPRQGTYEQYF
TRBD1	TRBJ1-4	TRBV7-8	.	TGTGCCAGCAGGCCAGACAGGGCGAGTGAAAAACTGTTTTTT	CASRPDRASEKLFF
TRBD1	TRBJ2-5	TRBV7-7	.	TGTGCTAGCAGCTTGGGACAGTTGGGAGAGACCCAGTACTTC	CASSLGQLGETQYF
.	TRBJ2-5	TRBV24-1	.	TGTGCCACCAGTGATTTAAAATCGGGGGAGACCCAGTACTTC	CATSDLKSGETQYF
TRBD1	TRBJ1-5	TRBV10-3	few	TGTGCCATCAGTGGGACAGGGGTGAGCAATCAGCCCCAGCATTTT	CAISGTGVSNQPQHF
.	TRBJ1-1	TRBV27	.	TGTGCCAGCAGTATGGCCTGGGGCACTGAAGCTTTCTTT	CASSMAWGTEAFF
TRBD2	TRBJ2-1	TRBV14	.	TGTGCCAGCAGCCGGATCGTCCTAGCGGCCTACAATGAGCAGTTCTTC	CASSRIVLAAYNEQFF
.	TRBJ2-2	TRBV3-1	few	TGTGCCAGCAGCCAAGTGAGCACCAACACCGGGGAGCTGTTTTTT	CASSQVSTNTGELFF
TRBD1	TRBJ1-6	TRBV27	.	TGTGCCAGCAGTGACCCGGGACAGGTCTTGACCCTCCACTTT	CASSDPGQVLTLHF
.	TRBJ2-3	TRBV7-9	few	TGTGCCAGCAGCCCCGTAACAGGCACAGATACGCAGTATTTT	CASSPVTGTDTQYF
.	TRBJ1-5	TRBV12-3/TRBV12-4	.	TGTGCCAGCAGTTTCAGTCGAGGACTGACGAATCAGCCCCAGCATTTT	CASSFSRGLTNQPQHF
TRBD1	TRBJ2-4	TRBV20-1	.	TGCAGTGCTGGCCGGTCACAGGGGGTTGGGAACATTCAGTACTTC	CSAGRSQGVGNIQYF
.	TRBJ1-1	TRBV7-9	few	TGTGCCAGCAGCTTAGATCTGGGGTCGCTAACTGAAGCTTTCTTT	CASSLDLGSLTEAFF
.	TRBJ1-4	TRBV7-2	.	TGTGCCAGCAGCCCGCGGGTTCCAGAAAAACTGTTTTTT	CASSPRVPEKLFF
TRBD1	TRBJ2-7	TRBV30	.	TGTGCCTGGAGTCCGATAGGGGACAGTACCTACGAGCAGTACTTC	CAWSPIGDSTYEQYF
.	TRBJ2-2	TRBV12-3/TRBV12-4	.	TGTGCCAGCAGTTTAAGGCCTAGCGGGGAGCTGTTTTTT	CASSLRPSGELFF
TRBD2	TRBJ2-2	TRBV9	many	TGTGCCAGCAGCCTGGGGACTAGCGGGAGGGCGAACACCGGGGAGCTGTTTTTT	CASSLGTSGRANTGELFF
.	TRBJ1-4	TRBV18	.	TGTGCCAGCTCACCGGCAGGACAGTTTGCAACTAATGAAAAACTGTTTTTT	CASSPAGQFATNEKLFF
TRBD1	TRBJ1-5	TRBV2	.	TGTGCCAGCAGTAAAGAATTGGACAGGTTCGGTCAGCCCCAGCATTTT	CASSKELDRFGQPQHF
TRBD2	TRBJ2-4	TRBV2	.	TGTGCCAGCGGGGGAGGGACTAGCGGGAGGAACATTCAGTACTTC	CASGGGTSGRNIQYF
TRBD1	TRBJ2-7	TRBV12-3/TRBV12-4	few	TGTGCCAGCAGAGGGACAGGGGACGAGCAGTACTTC	CASRGTGDEQYF
TRBD2	TRBJ2-7	TRBV11-3	.	TGTGCCAGCAGTTTCCTAGCGGGAGGGCCCCACGAGCAGTACTTC	CASSFLAGGPHEQYF
.	TRBJ2-3	TRBV24-1	.	TGTGCCACCAGTGATTTAGAGCGAGAAACAGATACGCAGTATTTT	CATSDLERETDTQYF
.	TRBJ1-3	TRBV7-9	few	TGTGCCAGCAGCTCGCAAACCGATACCTCTGGAAACACCATATATTTT	CASSSQTDTSGNTIYF
.	TRBJ2-5	TRBV15	few	TGTGCCACCAGCAGAGATAGTTGGACAGAAGAGACCCAGTACTTC	CATSRDSWTEETQYF
TRBD2	TRBJ2-1	TRBV9	.	TGTGCCAGCAGCCCCGGGAGGGAGACCTACAATGAGCAGTTCTTC	CASSPGRETYNEQFF
TRBD1	TRBJ1-1	TRBV6-1	few	TGTGCCAGCAGTGAACGACAGGGGCTGAGAACTGAAGCTTTCTTT	CASSERQGLRTEAFF
.	TRBJ1-1	TRBV2	few	TGTGCCAGCAGTTCCTCCCCGGGGCCTCAAATGAACACTGAAGCTTTCTTT	CASSSSPGPQMNTEAFF
.	TRBJ2-2	TRBV4-2	many	TGTGCCAGCAGCCGCGACTTGAGTCCCGGGGAGCTGTTTTTT	CASSRDLSPGELFF
.	TRBJ2-1	TRBV12-3/TRBV12-4	.	TGTGCCAGCAGTTTATCTGGCGGGGCTGGGTCCTACAATGAGCAGTTCTTC	CASSLSGGAGSYNEQFF
TRBD1	TRBJ1-6	TRBV11-2	.	TGTGCCAGCAGCCTTTCCGGGACAGGGGGCTTCAAGGTTAATTCACCCCTCCACTTT	CASSLSGTGGFKVNSPLHF